What follows are 22 T cell receptor beta chains derived from one specimen sequenced in a study of beta chain features in type 1 diabetes. Expressed TCRB transcripts were sequenced because the isolated RNA had all been reverse transcribed beforehand. TCRdb's copy holds only in-frame clones and misses some; the assay was immunoSEQ multiplex PCR. The sample lists under 25,000 clones, about 50% occurring once. The sequenced sample was stem cell memory CD4+ T cells from blood. The source is a man between 18 and 35 years old in good health.

This clone appeared a few times. V usage is TRBV5-5 and J usage is TRBJ2-3, with D tentatively TRBD1 (5 bases). Germline V gene sequence: CDR1 SGHKS, CDR2 YYEKEE (reference sequence). The CDR3 length is 13 residues. Trimming took 4 bases from V and 1 from J, leaving 7 bases between them. CDR3 loop: CASSKQGTDTQYF. CDR3 coding DNA: TGTGCCAGCAGCAAACAGGGCACAGATACGCAGTATTTT.

This clone came up once. J is TRBJ2-1 and V is TRBV5-4, with 8 bases matching TRBD2. Germline lookup yields CDR1 SGHNT and CDR2 YYREEE (reference sequence). V shed 0 bases and J 15 bases; nucleotides not matched to a gene: 5. The CDR3 has 12 amino acids. This CDR3 is CASSLEGLGLFF. DNA of the CDR3: TGTGCCAGCAGCTTGGAGGGACTAGGGTTGTTCTTC.

The chain couples TRBV9 to TRBJ2-1, with D perhaps TRBD1 (6 bases). The V and J ends lost 4 bases and 4 bases respectively, with 15 bases between them. The germline V gene encodes CDR1 SGDLS and CDR2 YYNGEE. The CDR3 consists of 15 residues. This CDR3 is CASSTQGSGYNEQFF. CDR3 nucleotides: TGTGCCAGCAGCACCCAGGGGTCCGGATACAATGAGCAGTTCTTC. The complete variable domain, with remaining parts taken from reference TRBV9 and TRBJ2-1, reads DSGVTQTPKHLITATGQRVTLRCSPRSGDLSVYWYQQSLDQGLQFLIQYYNGEERAKGNILERFSAQQFPDLHSELNLSSLELGDSALYFCASSTQGSGYNEQFFGPGTRLTVL.

The chain is built from TRBV5-4 and TRBJ2-5; TRBD2 agrees at 8 bases. The length of the CDR3 is 15 residues. J gave up 5 bases and V 4 bases, and 10 bases lay outside the gene matches. Germline CDR1 and CDR2: SGHNT and YYREEE (reference sequence). The CDR3 reads CASSPGPGLEETQYF. As DNA, the CDR3 is TGTGCCAGCAGCCCCGGACCGGGACTAGAGGAGACCCAGTACTTC.

This sequence joins TRBV5-6 and TRBJ1-2; TRBD1 aligns across 11 bases. Germline V gene data show CDR1 as SGHDT and CDR2 as YYEEEE. With V trimmed by 4 bases and J by 3 bases, 8 bases remained unmatched. The CDR3 extends over 16 amino acids. The CDR3 DNA reads TGTGCCAGCAGCACCGGACAGGGGGCCTTCTACTATGGCTACACCTTC. It yields the protein CASSTGQGAFYYGYTF.

The rearrangement uses TRBV5-4 and TRBJ2-7, with a possible D match to TRBD1 (5 bases). V was clipped by 3 bases and J by 3 bases, with 16 bases between them. CDR1 is SGHNT and CDR2 is YYREEE in the germline V gene (reference sequence). The CDR3 spans 15 residues. The CDR3, as DNA: TGTGCCAGCAGCTCCTCGCAGGGTCTAGGCTACGAGCAGTACTTC. Its protein is CASSSSQGLGYEQYF.

This clone showed up just a few times. V usage is TRBV5-4 and J usage is TRBJ2-7, with D uncertain. The CDR3 totals 14 residues. Trimming stripped 4 bases from V and 1 base from J, with 12 bases between. Per germline, CDR1 SGHNT and CDR2 YYREEE (reference sequence). The CDR3 here is CASSPPPGSYEQYF. The CDR3 coding sequence is TGTGCCAGCAGCCCCCCGCCAGGTTCCTACGAGCAGTACTTC.

V is TRBV5-1 and J is TRBJ2-3, with D tentatively TRBD1 (7 bases). In germline, CDR1 is SGHRS, CDR2 YFSETQ. V was clipped by 4 bases and J by 3 bases, with 24 bases between them. This CDR3 is 18 amino acids long. CDR3 sequence: CASSRAGQMPHTTDTQYF. In nucleotides, the CDR3 is TGCGCCAGCAGCCGGGCGGGACAGATGCCTCACACTACAGATACGCAGTATTTT.

V usage is TRBV28 and J usage is TRBJ1-2; D not certain. The V gene lost 3 bases and the J gene lost 6 bases, with 14 bases spanning the gap. The germline V gene has CDR1 MDHEN and CDR2 SYDVKM. The CDR3 has 14 amino acids. The CDR3 region has the DNA TGTGCCAGCAGTTTCGGTCTCTCGAGGGATGGCTACACCTTC. Translation gives CASSFGLSRDGYTF.

The rearrangement links TRBV7-2 to TRBJ1-1, with 9 bases that match TRBD1. CDR1 and CDR2 (germline): SGHTA, FQGNSA. The CDR3 contains 16 residues. Germline trimming cut 5 bases from V and 0 bases from J; bases unmatched to any gene: 7. This chain's CDR3 is CASSPGDRDVNTEAFF. CDR3 in DNA: TGTGCCAGCAGCCCCGGGGACAGGGATGTGAACACTGAAGCTTTCTTT.

The sample holds a few counts of this clone. The chain has TRBV7-2 and TRBJ1-1; TRBD1 is a possible D gene (5 bases). In germline, CDR1 is SGHTA, CDR2 FQGNSA. The CDR3 is 13 residues long. V was cut by 5 bases and J by 3 bases, with 10 bases left in between. CDR3 region: CASSLSRDTEAFF. CDR3 bases: TGTGCCAGCAGCCTCAGCAGGGACACTGAAGCTTTCTTT.

The chain joins TRBV7-2 to TRBJ2-7; no reliable D call. This CDR3 is 15 amino acids long. Trimming removed 8 bases from V and 1 base from J, with 18 bases in between. Germline V gene lookup returns CDR1 SGHTA and CDR2 FQGNSA. CDR3 residues: CASGTIRTESYEQYF. CDR3 bases: TGTGCCAGCGGTACCATACGAACAGAATCCTACGAGCAGTACTTC.

CDR3 protein: CASSPLNGGANEQFF. The DNA of the CDR3 is TGTGCCAGCAGCCCCCTTAACGGGGGGGCCAATGAGCAGTTCTTC. The gene calls are TRBV7-3 and TRBJ2-1; 8 nucleotides match TRBD2. CDR1 and CDR2 (germline): SGHTA, FQGTGA. The length of the CDR3 is 15 residues. V shed 5 bases and J 6 bases; nucleotides not matched to a gene: 9.

This rearrangement joins TRBV6-6 to TRBJ1-1; D is perhaps TRBD1 (5 bases). The CDR3 contains 14 residues. V lost 4 bases to trimming and J lost 8 bases, with 17 bases between them. Germline loops: CDR1 MNHNY, CDR2 SVGAGI (reference sequence). CDR3 sequence reads: CASSWGDIAWEAFF. In DNA form, the CDR3 reads TGTGCCAGCAGTTGGGGGGATATAGCTTGGGAAGCTTTCTTT.

This clone has only a few counts. V is TRBV7-2 and J is TRBJ2-7; D is possibly TRBD2 (5 bases). This CDR3 is built from 14 residues. Per germline, CDR1 SGHTA and CDR2 FQGNSA. V was cut by 0 bases and J by 6 bases, with 12 bases left in between. CDR3 in amino acids: CASSLARLGSEQYF. CDR3 DNA: TGTGCCAGCAGCTTAGCGCGCTTGGGGAGCGAGCAGTACTTC.

This clone appeared a few times. The chain carries TRBV5-4 and TRBJ2-1; 7 positions agree with TRBD1. This CDR3 is 18 amino acids long. V trimming: 4 bases; J trimming: 0 bases; junction bases outside the gene matches: 13. Germline V CDR1 and CDR2: SGHNT, YYREEE (reference sequence). CDR3 region: CASSPFTPRQGSYNEQFF. CDR3 sequence (DNA): TGTGCCAGCAGCCCCTTCACCCCCCGACAGGGCTCCTACAATGAGCAGTTCTTC.

The V gene is TRBV28, the J gene TRBJ2-3, with 7 bases aligning to TRBD2. Germline loops: CDR1 MDHEN, CDR2 SYDVKM. V lost 8 bases to trimming and J lost 0 bases; unmatched junction nucleotides: 2. CDR3 length equals 13 residues. CDR3 nucleotide sequence: TGTGCCAGCCGGGACTATAGCACAGATACGCAGTATTTT. Its protein product is CASRDYSTDTQYF.

The sample holds a few counts of this clone. The chain carries TRBV28 and TRBJ1-3; no reliable D call. In germline, CDR1 is MDHEN, CDR2 SYDVKM. CDR3 length: 14 residues. V was clipped by 4 bases and J by 4 bases, with 11 bases between them. CDR3 in amino acids: CASSSPQSGNTIYF. The DNA for the CDR3 is TGTGCCAGCAGTTCTCCCCAGTCCGGAAACACCATATATTTT.

This clone appeared a few times. The genes are TRBV30 and TRBJ2-3; D ambiguous. This CDR3 is 16 amino acids long. Germline CDR1 and CDR2: GTSNPN and SVGIG (reference sequence). Deletions cut 7 bases from V and 0 bases from J, with 20 bases between. This chain's CDR3 is CASEWIPGSSTDTQYF. For the CDR3, the DNA is TGTGCCTCGGAGTGGATCCCGGGTTCTAGCACAGATACGCAGTATTTT.

This chain joins TRBV6-5 and TRBJ1-4, with TRBD1 as a possible D gene (6 bases). The V end was cut by 7 bases, the J end by 5 bases, with 17 bases between. Germline CDR1 reads MNHEY; CDR2 reads SVGAGI. The CDR3 extends over 15 amino acids. CDR3 in amino acids: CASTLTGTGNEKLFF. CDR3 nucleotide sequence: TGTGCCAGCACCTTAACGGGCACAGGGAATGAAAAACTGTTTTTT.

This clone was detected a few times. V gene TRBV7-2 combines with J gene TRBJ2-3; 12 positions agree with TRBD1. Germline-derived CDR1 and CDR2 are SGHTA and FQGNSA. The V segment lost 2 bases and the J segment 0 bases; nucleotides outside the gene matches: 6. The CDR3 sequence is 18 residues long. The CDR3 region is CASSLRGQGAFSTDTQYF. The CDR3 DNA is TGTGCCAGCAGCTTAAGGGGACAGGGGGCGTTTAGCACAGATACGCAGTATTTT.

The J gene is TRBJ2-3, the V gene TRBV7-2, with TRBD2 as a possible D gene (6 bases). The CDR3 has 13 amino acids. Germline CDR1 is SGHTA and CDR2 is FQGNSA. V shed 6 bases and J shed 4 bases, with 11 bases lying between them. The CDR3: CASSLTGADTQYF. CDR3 DNA: TGTGCCAGCAGTTTAACGGGGGCAGATACGCAGTATTTT.